The rows below give T cell receptor beta chains drawn from one sample of a study of cytomegalovirus exposure and HLA in healthy donors. TCRdb's table, derived via immunoSEQ multiplex PCR, lists solely in-frame clones and lacks some. The sample consists of some 200,000 clones, 70% of them appearing once. Sequencing was performed on PBMCs. The receptors here all came from a man aged 35-49 years in good health and CMV-seropositive. Each CDR3 is given with its conserved first and last residue.

>TRBV5-4
CASSLQTANTEAFF
>TRBV13
CASSLGRLTEAFF
>TRBV5-6
CASSPIWGQNLGGYTF
>TRBV7-2
CASSPTVGADTQYF
>TRBV4-3
CASSQDKAEGATAFF
>TRBV6-5
CASSPVSGGAGEQFF
>TRBV10-3
CAISESPPRLHSADTQYF
>TRBV4-1
CASSQPRAGMEDTQYF
>TRBV5-1
CASSPRLAGGPYSSTDTQYF
>TRBV2
CASTRQASGDTQYF
>TRBV6-6
CASRSTSGGARDTQYF
>TRBV4-1
CASSRQLAGESSGANVLTF
>TRBV11-2
CASSLSGGAQGTDTQYF
>TRBV14
CASSHGDRAKNIQYF
>TRBV6-5
CASSLKRGPNYGYTF
>TRBV25-1
CASSGPGTPYQETQYF
>TRBV6-5
CASTTGFNYGYTF
>TRBV6-5
CASTPGGTANTEAFF
>TRBV27
CASRIGGNTEAFF
>TRBV2
CAPRGLSRNEQFF
>TRBV5-4
CASSSGVNNEQFF
>TRBV28
CASAPGGTTYEQYF
>TRBV7-9
CASSLRPGSSGANVLTF
>TRBV28
CASRLQGAQSQPQHF
>TRBV11-2
CASRDGRGRLPYGYTF
>TRBV11-2
CASSPGVSPGEQFF
>TRBV5-6
CASSLGRRLGSNHEQYF